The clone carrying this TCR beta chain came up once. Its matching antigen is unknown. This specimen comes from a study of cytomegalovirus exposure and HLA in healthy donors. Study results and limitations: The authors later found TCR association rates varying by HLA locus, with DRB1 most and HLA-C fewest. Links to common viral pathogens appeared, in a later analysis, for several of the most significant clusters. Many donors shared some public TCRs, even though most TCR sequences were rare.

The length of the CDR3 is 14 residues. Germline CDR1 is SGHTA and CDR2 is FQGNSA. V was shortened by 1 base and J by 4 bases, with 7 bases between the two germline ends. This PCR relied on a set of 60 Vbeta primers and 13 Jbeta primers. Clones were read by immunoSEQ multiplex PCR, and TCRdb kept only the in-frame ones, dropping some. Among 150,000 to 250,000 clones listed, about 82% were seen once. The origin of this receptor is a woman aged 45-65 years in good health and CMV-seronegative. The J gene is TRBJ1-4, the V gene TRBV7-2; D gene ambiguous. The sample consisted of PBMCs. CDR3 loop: CASSLGGFNEKLFF. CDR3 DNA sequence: TGTGCCAGCAGCTTAGGAGGGTTTAATGAAAAACTGTTTTTT.